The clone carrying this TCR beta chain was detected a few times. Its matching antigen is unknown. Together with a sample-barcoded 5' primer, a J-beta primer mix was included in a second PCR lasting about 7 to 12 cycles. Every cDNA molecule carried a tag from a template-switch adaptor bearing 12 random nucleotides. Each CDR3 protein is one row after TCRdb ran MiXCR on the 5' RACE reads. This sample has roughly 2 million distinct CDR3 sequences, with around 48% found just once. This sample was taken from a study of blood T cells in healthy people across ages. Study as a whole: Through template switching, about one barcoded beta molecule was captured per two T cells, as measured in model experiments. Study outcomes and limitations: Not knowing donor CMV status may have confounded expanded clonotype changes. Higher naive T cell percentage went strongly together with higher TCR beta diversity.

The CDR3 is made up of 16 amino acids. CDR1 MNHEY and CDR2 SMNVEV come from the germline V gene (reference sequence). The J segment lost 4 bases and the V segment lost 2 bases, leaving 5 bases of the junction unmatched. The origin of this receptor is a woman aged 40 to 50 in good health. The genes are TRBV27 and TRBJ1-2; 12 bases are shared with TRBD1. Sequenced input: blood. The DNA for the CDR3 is TGTGCCAGCAGTTTAGGAGGGACAGGGGGCTTCTATGGCTACACCTTC. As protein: CASSLGGTGGFYGYTF.